This entry features one T cell receptor (beta chain) sequence. Its target is unknown. Between the trimmed V and J ends, which lost 8 bases and 4 bases, there was a span of 14 bases. Germline assignment: CDR1 DFQATT and CDR2 SNEGSKA (reference sequence). This CDR3 has 12 residues. This record belongs to a study of T cell repertoires in cytomegalovirus infection. Study summary: Public TCR beta signature analysis indicated the presence of both CMV infection and matching HLA type. Study-wide results and limits: Identification of carriers of CMV plus the relevant HLA was performed using cumulative public TCR beta family frequency.

Each CDR3 protein is one row after TCRdb ran MiXCR on the reads. Of about 210,000 distinct CDR3 sequences listed, 6% to 8% were seen once; the top ten hold more than 5.5%. The V and J genes are TRBV20-1 and TRBJ1-2; tentative D call: TRBD1 (5 bases). This clonotype was sampled from a human donor in good health (CMV status not recorded). Some clones in this sample may be carry-over from other donors' samples. The sample taken for sequencing was PBMCs. The CDR3 DNA reads as TGCAGTACCTGGGGGGTTTCCTATGGCTACACCTTC. It translates to CSTWGVSYGYTF.